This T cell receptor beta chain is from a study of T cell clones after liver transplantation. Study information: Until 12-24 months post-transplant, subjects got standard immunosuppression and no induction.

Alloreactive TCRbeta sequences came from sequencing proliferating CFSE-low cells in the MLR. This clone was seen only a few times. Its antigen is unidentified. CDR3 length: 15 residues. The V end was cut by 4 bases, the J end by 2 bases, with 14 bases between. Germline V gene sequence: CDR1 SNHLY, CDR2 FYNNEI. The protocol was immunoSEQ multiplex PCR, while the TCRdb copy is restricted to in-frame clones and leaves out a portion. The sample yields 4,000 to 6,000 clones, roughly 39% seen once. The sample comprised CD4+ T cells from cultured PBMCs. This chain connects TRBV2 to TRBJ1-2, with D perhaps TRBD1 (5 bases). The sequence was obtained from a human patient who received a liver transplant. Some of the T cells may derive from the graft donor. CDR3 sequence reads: CASSAGTLRNYGYTF. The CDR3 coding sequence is TGTGCCAGCAGTGCCGGGACCCTGAGGAACTATGGCTACACCTTC. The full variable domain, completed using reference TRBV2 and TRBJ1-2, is EPEVTQTPSHQVTQMGQEVILRCVPISNHLYFYWYRQILGQKVEFLVSFYNNEISEKSEIFDDQFSVERPDGSNFTLKIRSTKLEDSAMYFCASSAGTLRNYGYTFGSGTRLTVV.